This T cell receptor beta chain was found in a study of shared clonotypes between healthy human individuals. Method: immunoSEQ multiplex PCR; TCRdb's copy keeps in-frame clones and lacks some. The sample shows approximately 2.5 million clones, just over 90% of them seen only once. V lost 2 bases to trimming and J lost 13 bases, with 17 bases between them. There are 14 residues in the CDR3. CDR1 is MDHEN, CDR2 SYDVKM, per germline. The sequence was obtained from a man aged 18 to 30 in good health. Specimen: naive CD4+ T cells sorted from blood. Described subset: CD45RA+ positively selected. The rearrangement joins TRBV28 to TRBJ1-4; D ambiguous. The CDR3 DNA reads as TGTGCCAGCAGTTTAGGAACCGATACCCGGGCACTGTTTTTT. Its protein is CASSLGTDTRALFF.